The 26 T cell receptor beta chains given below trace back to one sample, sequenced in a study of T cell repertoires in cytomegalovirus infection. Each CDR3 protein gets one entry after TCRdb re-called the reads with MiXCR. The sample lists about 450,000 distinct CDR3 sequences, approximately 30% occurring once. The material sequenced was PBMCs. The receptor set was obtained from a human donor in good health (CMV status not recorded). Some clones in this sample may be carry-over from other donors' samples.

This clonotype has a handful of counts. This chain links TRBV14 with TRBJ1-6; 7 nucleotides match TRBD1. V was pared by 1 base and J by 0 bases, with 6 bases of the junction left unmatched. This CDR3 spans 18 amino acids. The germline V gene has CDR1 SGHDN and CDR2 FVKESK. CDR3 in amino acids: CASSQVRTGSSYNSPLHF. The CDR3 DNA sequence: TGTGCCAGCAGCCAAGTAAGGACAGGAAGCTCCTATAATTCACCCCTCCACTTT. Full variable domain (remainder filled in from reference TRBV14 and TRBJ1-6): EAGVTQFPSHSVIEKGQTVTLRCDPISGHDNLYWYRRVMGKEIKFLLHFVKESKQDESGMPNNRFLAERTGGTYSTLKVQPAELEDSGVYFCASSQVRTGSSYNSPLHFGNGTRLTVT.

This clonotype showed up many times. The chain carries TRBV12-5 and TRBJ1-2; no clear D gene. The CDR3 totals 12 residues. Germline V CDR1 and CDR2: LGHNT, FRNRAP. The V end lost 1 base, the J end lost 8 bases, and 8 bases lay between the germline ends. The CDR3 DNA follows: TGTGCTAGTGGTTTGGAGGGTTACGGCTACACCTTC. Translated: CASGLEGYGYTF.

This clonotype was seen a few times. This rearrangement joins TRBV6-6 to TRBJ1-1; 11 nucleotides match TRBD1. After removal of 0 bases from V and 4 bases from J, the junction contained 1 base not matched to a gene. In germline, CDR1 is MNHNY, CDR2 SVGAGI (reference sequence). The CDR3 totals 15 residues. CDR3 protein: CASSYSGQGATEAFF. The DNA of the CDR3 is TGTGCCAGCAGTTACTCAGGACAGGGGGCCACTGAAGCTTTCTTT.

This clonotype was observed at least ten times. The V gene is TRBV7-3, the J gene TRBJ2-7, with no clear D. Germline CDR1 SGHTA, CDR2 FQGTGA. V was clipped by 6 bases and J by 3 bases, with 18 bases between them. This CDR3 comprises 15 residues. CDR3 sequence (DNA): TGTGCCAGCAGGCCCTATCCCGGTGTGGGCTACGAGCAGTACTTC. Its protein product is CASRPYPGVGYEQYF.

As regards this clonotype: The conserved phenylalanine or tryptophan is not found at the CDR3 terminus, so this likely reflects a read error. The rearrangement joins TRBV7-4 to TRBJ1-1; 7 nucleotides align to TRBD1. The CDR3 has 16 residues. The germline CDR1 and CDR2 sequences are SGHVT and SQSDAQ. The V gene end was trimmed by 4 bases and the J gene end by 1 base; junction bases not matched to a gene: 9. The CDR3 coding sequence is TGTGCCAGCAGCTCCTCCATCGACAGGGAGAACACTGAAGCTTTCTCT. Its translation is CASSSSIDRENTEAFS.

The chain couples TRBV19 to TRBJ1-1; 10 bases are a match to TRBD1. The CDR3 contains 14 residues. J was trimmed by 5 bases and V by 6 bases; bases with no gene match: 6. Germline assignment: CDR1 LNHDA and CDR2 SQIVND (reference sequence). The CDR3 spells CASRRQGARTEAFF. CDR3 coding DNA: TGTGCCAGTAGGCGACAGGGGGCGAGGACTGAAGCTTTCTTT.

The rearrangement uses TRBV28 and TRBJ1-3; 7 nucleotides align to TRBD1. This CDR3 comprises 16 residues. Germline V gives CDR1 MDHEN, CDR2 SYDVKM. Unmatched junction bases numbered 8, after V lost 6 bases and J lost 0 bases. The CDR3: CASSLGQPGSGNTIYF. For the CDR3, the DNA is TGTGCCAGCAGCCTGGGACAGCCTGGCTCTGGAAACACCATATATTTT.

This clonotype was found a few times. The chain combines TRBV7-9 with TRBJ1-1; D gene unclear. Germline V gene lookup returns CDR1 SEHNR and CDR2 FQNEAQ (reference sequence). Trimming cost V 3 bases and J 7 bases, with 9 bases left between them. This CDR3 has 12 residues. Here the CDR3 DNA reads TGTGCCAGCAGCTTTGGTGGAAATGAAGCTTTCTTT. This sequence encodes CASSFGGNEAFF.

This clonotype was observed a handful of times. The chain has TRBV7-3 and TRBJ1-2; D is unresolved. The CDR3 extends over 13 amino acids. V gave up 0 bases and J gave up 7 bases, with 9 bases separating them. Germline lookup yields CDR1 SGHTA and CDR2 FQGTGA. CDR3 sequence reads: CASSLTPRTGYTF. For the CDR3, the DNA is TGTGCCAGCAGCTTAACCCCGCGTACTGGCTACACCTTC.

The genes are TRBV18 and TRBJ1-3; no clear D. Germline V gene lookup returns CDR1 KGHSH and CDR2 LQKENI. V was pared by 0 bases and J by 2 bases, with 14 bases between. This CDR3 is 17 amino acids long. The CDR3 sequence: CASSPPGNILAGNTIYF. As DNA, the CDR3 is TGTGCCAGCTCACCACCGGGAAACATTTTGGCTGGAAACACCATATATTTT.

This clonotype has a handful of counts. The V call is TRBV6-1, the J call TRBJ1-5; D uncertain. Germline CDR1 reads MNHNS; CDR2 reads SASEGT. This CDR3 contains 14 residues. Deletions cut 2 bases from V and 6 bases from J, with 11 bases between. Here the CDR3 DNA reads TGTGCCAGCAGTGAATTCGGTAGTGGTCAGCCCCAGCATTTT. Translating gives CASSEFGSGQPQHF.

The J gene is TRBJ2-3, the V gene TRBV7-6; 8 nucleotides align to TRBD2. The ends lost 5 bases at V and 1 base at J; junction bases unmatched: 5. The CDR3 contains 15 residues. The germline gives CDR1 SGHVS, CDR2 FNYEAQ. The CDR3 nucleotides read TGTGCCAGCAGCCACTCAGCGGGGGGCACAGATACGCAGTATTTT. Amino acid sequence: CASSHSAGGTDTQYF.

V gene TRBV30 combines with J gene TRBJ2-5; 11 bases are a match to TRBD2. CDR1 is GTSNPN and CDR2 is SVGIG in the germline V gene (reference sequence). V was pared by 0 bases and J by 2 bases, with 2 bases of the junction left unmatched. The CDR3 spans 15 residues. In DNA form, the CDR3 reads TGTGCCTGGAGTGTAACTAGCGGGGGACAAGAGACCCAGTACTTC. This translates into CAWSVTSGGQETQYF.

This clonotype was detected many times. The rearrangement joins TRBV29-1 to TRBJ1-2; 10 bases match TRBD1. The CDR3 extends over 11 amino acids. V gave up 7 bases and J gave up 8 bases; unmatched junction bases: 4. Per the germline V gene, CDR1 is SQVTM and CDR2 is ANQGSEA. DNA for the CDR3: TGCAGCGCTGGGACAGGGGAAGGCTACACCTTC. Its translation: CSAGTGEGYTF.

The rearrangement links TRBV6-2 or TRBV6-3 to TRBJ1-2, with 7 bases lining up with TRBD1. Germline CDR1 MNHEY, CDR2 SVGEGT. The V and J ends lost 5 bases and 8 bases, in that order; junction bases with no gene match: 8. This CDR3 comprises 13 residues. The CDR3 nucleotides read TGTGCCAGCAGTGACCCCGGGACAGAGGGCTACACCTTC. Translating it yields CASSDPGTEGYTF.

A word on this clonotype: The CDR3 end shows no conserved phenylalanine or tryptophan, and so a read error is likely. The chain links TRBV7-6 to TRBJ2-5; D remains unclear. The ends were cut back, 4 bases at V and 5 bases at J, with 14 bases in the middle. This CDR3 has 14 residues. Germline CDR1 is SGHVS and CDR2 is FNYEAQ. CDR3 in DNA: TGTGCCAGCAGCTGGCTTGGAGAGGAGGAGACCCAGTACTTA. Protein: CASSWLGEEETQYL.

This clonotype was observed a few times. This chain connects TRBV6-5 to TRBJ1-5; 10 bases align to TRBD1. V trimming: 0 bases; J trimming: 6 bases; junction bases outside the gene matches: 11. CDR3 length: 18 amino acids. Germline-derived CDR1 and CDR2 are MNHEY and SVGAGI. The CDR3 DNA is TGTGCCAGCAGTTACTCGGGGACAGGGGCCGGGTCTGGTCAGCCCCAGCATTTT. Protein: CASSYSGTGAGSGQPQHF.

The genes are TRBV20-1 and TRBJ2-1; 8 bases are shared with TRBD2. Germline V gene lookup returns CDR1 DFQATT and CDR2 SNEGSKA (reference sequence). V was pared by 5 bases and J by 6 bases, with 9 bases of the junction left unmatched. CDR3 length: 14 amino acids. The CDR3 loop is CSALRGGGINEQFF. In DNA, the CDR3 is TGCAGTGCTCTGAGGGGCGGGGGGATCAATGAGCAGTTCTTC.

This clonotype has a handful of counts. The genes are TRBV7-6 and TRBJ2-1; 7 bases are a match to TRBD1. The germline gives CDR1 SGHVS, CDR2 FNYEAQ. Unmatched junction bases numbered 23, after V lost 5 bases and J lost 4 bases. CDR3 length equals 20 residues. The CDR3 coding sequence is TGTGCCAGCAGCGACAGGGATCTACCGGTCCGCGGTGAAGTATACAATGAGCAGTTCTTC. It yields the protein CASSDRDLPVRGEVYNEQFF.

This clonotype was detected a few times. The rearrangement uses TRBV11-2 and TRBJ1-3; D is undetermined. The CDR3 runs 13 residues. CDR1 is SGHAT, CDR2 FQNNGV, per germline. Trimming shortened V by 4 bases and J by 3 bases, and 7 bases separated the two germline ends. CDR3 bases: TGTGCCAGCAGCTCCCTCGGTGGAAACACCATATATTTT. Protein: CASSSLGGNTIYF.

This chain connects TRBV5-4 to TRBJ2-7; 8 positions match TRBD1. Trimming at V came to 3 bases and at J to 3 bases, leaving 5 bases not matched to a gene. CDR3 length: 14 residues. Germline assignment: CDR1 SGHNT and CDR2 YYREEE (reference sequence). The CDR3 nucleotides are TGTGCCAGCAGCTCTCCCGGGACAGGCTACGAGCAGTACTTC. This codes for CASSSPGTGYEQYF. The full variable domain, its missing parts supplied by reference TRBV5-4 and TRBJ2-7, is ETGVTQSPTHLIKTRGQQVTLRCSSQSGHNTVSWYQQALGQGPQFIFQYYREEENGRGNFPPRFSGLQFPNYSSELNVNALELDDSALYLCASSSPGTGYEQYFGPGTRLTVT.

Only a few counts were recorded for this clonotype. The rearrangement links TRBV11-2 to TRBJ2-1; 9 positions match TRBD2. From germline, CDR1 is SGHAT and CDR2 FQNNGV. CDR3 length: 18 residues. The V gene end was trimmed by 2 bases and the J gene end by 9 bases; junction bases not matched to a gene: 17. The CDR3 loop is CASSLLPRGGPVGREQFF. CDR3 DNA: TGTGCCAGCAGCTTATTACCGCGGGGGGGGCCTGTAGGGCGTGAGCAGTTCTTC.

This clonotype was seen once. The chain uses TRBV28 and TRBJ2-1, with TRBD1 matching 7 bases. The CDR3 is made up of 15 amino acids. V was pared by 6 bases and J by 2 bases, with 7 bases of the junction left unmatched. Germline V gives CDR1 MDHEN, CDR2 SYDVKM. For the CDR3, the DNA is TGTGCCAGCAGGGCCACAGGGGTGCCCTACAATGAGCAGTTCTTC. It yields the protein CASRATGVPYNEQFF.

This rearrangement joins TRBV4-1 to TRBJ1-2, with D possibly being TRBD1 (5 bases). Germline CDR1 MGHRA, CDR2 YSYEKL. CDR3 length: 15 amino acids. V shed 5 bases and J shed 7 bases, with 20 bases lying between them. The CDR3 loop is CASSDPPGQGSGYTF. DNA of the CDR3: TGCGCCAGCAGCGACCCCCCGGGGCAGGGCAGTGGCTACACCTTC.

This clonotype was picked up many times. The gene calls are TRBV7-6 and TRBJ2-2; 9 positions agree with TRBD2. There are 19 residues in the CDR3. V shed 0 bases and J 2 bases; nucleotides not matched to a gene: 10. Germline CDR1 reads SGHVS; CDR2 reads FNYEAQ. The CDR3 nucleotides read TGTGCCAGCAGCTTAGCGTTCATAGCTAGCGGGATCAACACCGGGGAGCTGTTTTTT. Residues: CASSLAFIASGINTGELFF.

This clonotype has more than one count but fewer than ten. CDR3 in DNA: TGTGCCAGCAGTGAAGGGCTCCATAGGGGCAATCAGCCCCAGCATTTT. This gives the protein CASSEGLHRGNQPQHF. V is TRBV6-1 and J is TRBJ1-5; D gene unclear. Trimming shortened V by 1 base and J by 2 bases, and 12 bases separated the two germline ends. The CDR3 is 16 residues long. Germline V gives CDR1 MNHNS, CDR2 SASEGT.